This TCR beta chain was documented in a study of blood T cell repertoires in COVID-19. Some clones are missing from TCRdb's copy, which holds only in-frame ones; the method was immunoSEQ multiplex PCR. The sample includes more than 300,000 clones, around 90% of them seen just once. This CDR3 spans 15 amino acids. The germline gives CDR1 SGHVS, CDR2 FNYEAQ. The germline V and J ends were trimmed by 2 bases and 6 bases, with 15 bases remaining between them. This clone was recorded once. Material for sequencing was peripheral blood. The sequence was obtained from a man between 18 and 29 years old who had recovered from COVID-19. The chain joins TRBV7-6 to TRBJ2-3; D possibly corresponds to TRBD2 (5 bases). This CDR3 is CASSLIGQAADTQYF. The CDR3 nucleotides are TGTGCCAGCAGCTTAATTGGTCAAGCGGCGGATACGCAGTATTTT.